Sequencing of this TCR beta chain was carried out in a study of Ad26.COV2.S vaccination and SARS-CoV-2 variants. Study context: Once or twice, 56 days apart, Ad26.COV2.S was delivered intramuscularly.

Stated treatment: roughly 19 received Ad26.COV2.S at low or high dose, single or two shots; several received placebo; per-sample allocation not given. Samples analyzed were those drawn on day 63 after the first vaccine or placebo injection. The CDR3 runs to 11 residues. The V gene lost 0 bases and the J gene lost 7 bases, with 4 bases spanning the gap. CDR1 and CDR2 from the germline V gene are SGHRS and YFSETQ. The protocol was immunoSEQ multiplex PCR, while the TCRdb copy is restricted to in-frame clones and leaves out a portion. The sample has about 410,000 clones; roughly nine tenths are singletons.

This TCR was recovered from a person between 18 and 59 years old who received the Ad26.COV2.S COVID-19 vaccine or a placebo. Material: peripheral blood, obtained in a trial of Ad26.COV2.S vaccine versus placebo. The chain couples TRBV5-1 to TRBJ1-1; no reliable D call. The CDR3 here is CASSLEGEAFF. The DNA of the CDR3 is TGCGCCAGCAGCTTGGAAGGTGAAGCTTTCTTT.